The present entry profiles one T cell receptor beta chain with its context. A second PCR of about 7 to 12 cycles used a sample-barcoded 5' primer and a J-beta primer mix. MiXCR, run by TCRdb on the 5' RACE reads, gives a single entry per CDR3 protein. This table has roughly 1.6 million distinct CDR3 sequences, roughly a third appearing once. Germline V gives CDR1 GTSNPN, CDR2 SVGIG (reference sequence). The CDR3 runs to 14 residues. V lost 5 bases and J lost 1; bases outside the gene matches: 4. This entry is derived from a study of blood T cells in healthy people across ages. On the study more broadly: Per every two T cells, about one barcoded beta molecule was captured by template switching.

The TCR sequence derives from a woman aged 25 to 45 in good health. The chain recombines TRBV30 with TRBJ2-1, with 8 bases aligning to TRBD1. The sample consisted of blood. The CDR3 bases are TGTGCCTGGCCACAGGGGGATTCCTACAATGAGCAGTTCTTC. Its protein is CAWPQGDSYNEQFF. Full variable domain (outside the CDR3, taken from reference TRBV30 and TRBJ2-1): SQTIHQWPATLVQPVGSPLSLECTVEGTSNPNLYWYRQAAGRGLQLLFYSVGIGQISSEVPQNLSASRPQDRQFILSSKKLLLSDSGFYLCAWPQGDSYNEQFFGPGTRLTVL.